This T cell receptor beta chain derives from a study of T cells after yellow fever vaccination. At the level of the study: SMART-Seq v4 Ultra Low Input prepared libraries from low-cell fractions.

As TCR cDNA was made by 5'RACE template switching, a universal primer site and UMIs were added. TCRdb re-derived calls from the 5' RACE reads in MiXCR, one entry per CDR3 protein. The sample records 350,000 or so distinct CDR3 sequences, 8% to 9.5% being singletons. Regarding the study as a whole: Subsequent booster samples again held most clones from primary vaccination (under 98% CD4, about 90% CD8). Clonotype sharing between CD4 and CD8 compartments was small.

This clonotype was counted a few times. What it recognizes is unknown. Trimming took off 0 bases at V and 4 bases at J, with 14 bases between the two ends. This CDR3 is 15 amino acids long. CDR1 is DFQATT and CDR2 is SNEGSKA in the germline V gene (reference sequence). This TCR was sampled from a man younger than 35 who received the YFV17D yellow fever vaccine. The chain uses TRBV20-1 and TRBJ2-3; D not certain. Sequenced here: PBMCs, sampled roughly 45 days after the first yellow fever vaccination. The DNA for the CDR3 is TGCAGTGCTAGAGACGGTCCAGGCTTCTCAGATACGCAGTATTTT. It translates to CSARDGPGFSDTQYF.